This TCR beta chain was captured in a study of blood T cell repertoires in COVID-19. Clones were sequenced by immunoSEQ multiplex PCR, and TCRdb holds only the in-frame ones, with some missing. The sample lists 160,000 or so clones; approximately 86% were seen once. This CDR3 comprises 14 residues. Per the germline V gene, CDR1 is MNHEY and CDR2 is SMNVEV (reference sequence). The V end lost 1 base, the J end lost 9 bases, and 13 bases lay between the germline ends. The rearrangement joins TRBV27 to TRBJ2-4, with D possibly matching TRBD2 (6 bases). This TCR was sampled from a woman aged 45-65 years with acute or convalescent COVID-19. The source material was peripheral blood. The CDR3 nucleotides are TGTGCCAGCAGTTTATGGCAGGAGGAGGGCATTCAGTACTTC. This encodes CASSLWQEEGIQYF.